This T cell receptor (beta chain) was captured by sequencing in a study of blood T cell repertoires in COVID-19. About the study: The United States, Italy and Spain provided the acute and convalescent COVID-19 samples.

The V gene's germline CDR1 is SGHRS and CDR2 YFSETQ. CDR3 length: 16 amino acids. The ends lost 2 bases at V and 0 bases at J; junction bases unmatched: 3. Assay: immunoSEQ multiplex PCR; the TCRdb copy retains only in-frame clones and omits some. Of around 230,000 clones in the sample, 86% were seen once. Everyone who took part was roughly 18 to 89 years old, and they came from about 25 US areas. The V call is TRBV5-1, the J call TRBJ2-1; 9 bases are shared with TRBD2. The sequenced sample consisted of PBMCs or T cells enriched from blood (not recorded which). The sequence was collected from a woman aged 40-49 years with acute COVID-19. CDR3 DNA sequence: TGCGCCAGCAGCTTTAGCGGGGGAAGCTCCTACAATGAGCAGTTCTTC. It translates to CASSFSGGSSYNEQFF.